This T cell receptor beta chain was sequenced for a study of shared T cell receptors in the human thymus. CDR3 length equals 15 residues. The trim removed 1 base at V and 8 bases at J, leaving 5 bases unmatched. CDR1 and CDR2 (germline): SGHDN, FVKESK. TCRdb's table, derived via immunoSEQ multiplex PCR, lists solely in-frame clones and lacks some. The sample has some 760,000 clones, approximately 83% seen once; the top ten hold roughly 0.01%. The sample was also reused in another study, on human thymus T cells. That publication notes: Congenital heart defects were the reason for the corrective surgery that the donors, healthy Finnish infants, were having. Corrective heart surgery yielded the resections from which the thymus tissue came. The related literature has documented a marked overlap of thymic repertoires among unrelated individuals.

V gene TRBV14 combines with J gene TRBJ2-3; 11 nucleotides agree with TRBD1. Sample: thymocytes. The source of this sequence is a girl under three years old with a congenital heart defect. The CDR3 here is CASSQGTGTGGTQYF. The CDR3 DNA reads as TGTGCCAGCAGCCAAGGAACCGGGACAGGGGGTACGCAGTATTTT.